Listed here are 29 T cell receptor beta chains from one sample, sequenced in a study of early T cells in non-severe SARS-CoV-2 infection. TCRdb used MiXCR to reprocess the 5' RACE reads, holding one entry per CDR3 protein. The data show about 69,000 distinct CDR3 sequences, about an eighth seen once. This sample comprised whole blood, obtained at baseline. These receptors were collected from an adult who was a healthcare worker with PCR-confirmed SARS-CoV-2 infection or an uninfected control (not recorded which).

This clonotype turned up a few times. The chain links TRBV7-3 to TRBJ1-4; 9 bases are a match to TRBD1. This CDR3 has 15 residues. Trimming took 0 bases from V and 5 from J; bases not matched to a gene: 1. CDR1 and CDR2 (germline): SGHTA, FQGTGA. CDR3 sequence reads: CASSLTGTGNEKLFF. Here the CDR3 DNA reads TGTGCCAGCAGCTTAACCGGGACAGGGAATGAAAAACTGTTTTTT.

The chain carries TRBV12-3 or TRBV12-4 and TRBJ2-1, with a possible D match to TRBD2 (6 bases). CDR3 length: 14 amino acids. V lost 4 bases and J 7 bases, leaving 14 bases between the germline ends. The CDR3 nucleotides read TGTGCCAGCAGTTACTATGGACTATCAAATGAGCAGTTCTTC. Its translation is CASSYYGLSNEQFF.

The rearrangement uses TRBV5-4 and TRBJ2-1; 8 bases map to TRBD1. Trimming removed 8 bases from V and 10 bases from J; junction bases left unmatched: 11. Germline CDR1 and CDR2: SGHNT and YYREEE (reference sequence). The CDR3 spans 13 residues. The DNA for the CDR3 is TGTGCCAGAAGTTCAGGACAGGGTTTGGAGCAGTTCTTC. Protein sequence: CARSSGQGLEQFF.

This clonotype was seen many times. V usage is TRBV28 and J usage is TRBJ1-2; no reliable D call. This CDR3 is built from 14 residues. V shed 6 bases and J shed 8 bases, with 19 bases lying between them. Germline assignment: CDR1 MDHEN and CDR2 SYDVKM. For the CDR3, the DNA is TGTGCCAGCAGCTCCAGCGCGCCCATCGTCGGCTACACCTTC. It encodes CASSSSAPIVGYTF.

The sample holds many counts of this clonotype. The V gene is TRBV7-8, the J gene TRBJ2-3; 10 bases fit TRBD2. Germline V gene sequence: CDR1 SGHVS, CDR2 FQNEAQ. Trimming removed 1 base from V and 3 bases from J; junction bases left unmatched: 4. The CDR3 is 16 residues long. Here the CDR3 reads CASSLDTSGITDTQYF. The CDR3 bases are TGTGCCAGCAGCTTAGACACTAGCGGGATAACAGATACGCAGTATTTT.

This clonotype was detected only a few times. The rearrangement links TRBV19 to TRBJ2-2, with 7 bases lining up with TRBD2. The germline V gene has CDR1 LNHDA and CDR2 SQIVND (reference sequence). V shed 7 bases, J shed 6 bases, and the junction held 11 bases outside the gene matches. This CDR3 is built from 15 residues. The CDR3 region has the DNA TGTGCCAGTACGAATCGCGGGGGTGCGGCCGGGGAGCTGTTTTTT. Translating gives CASTNRGGAAGELFF.

This chain links TRBV7-3 with TRBJ2-1; D is unclear. CDR1 SGHTA and CDR2 FQGTGA come from the germline V gene. The germline V and J ends were trimmed by 5 bases and 4 bases, with 15 bases remaining between them. The CDR3 totals 15 residues. The chain's CDR3 is CASSPPGVGYNEQFF. The CDR3, as DNA: TGTGCCAGCAGCCCCCCAGGAGTTGGTTACAATGAGCAGTTCTTC.

The chain has TRBV3-1 and TRBJ2-7, with D possibly matching TRBD2 (5 bases). The germline V gene has CDR1 LGHDT and CDR2 YNNKEL (reference sequence). The germline V and J ends were trimmed by 3 bases and 0 bases, with 12 bases remaining between them. The CDR3 extends over 15 amino acids. CDR3 bases: TGTGCCAGCAGCCAGTCAGGAGGATACTCCTACGAGCAGTACTTC. The encoded protein is CASSQSGGYSYEQYF.

This clonotype was seen more than once but under ten times. V and J are TRBV6-5 and TRBJ2-5; 8 positions agree with TRBD1. The length of the CDR3 is 13 residues. V lost 7 bases, J lost 1 base, and 2 bases stayed unmatched. The germline V gene encodes CDR1 MNHEY and CDR2 SVGAGI. The CDR3 coding sequence is TGTGCCAGCATCGACAGGGGCCAAGAGACCCAGTACTTC. Protein sequence: CASIDRGQETQYF.

The chain recombines TRBV5-1 with TRBJ2-7; unclear D gene. This CDR3 comprises 13 residues. Looked up from germline, CDR1 is SGHRS and CDR2 is YFSETQ. With 0 bases removed from V and 5 bases from J, the gap between germline ends came to 9 bases. The CDR3: CASSLGYADEQYF. In DNA, the CDR3 is TGCGCCAGCAGCTTGGGATACGCGGACGAGCAGTACTTC. Full variable domain (remainder filled in from reference TRBV5-1 and TRBJ2-7): KAGVTQTPRYLIKTRGQQVTLSCSPISGHRSVSWYQQTPGQGLQFLFEYFSETQRNKGNFPGRFSGRQFSNSRSEMNVSTLELGDSALYLCASSLGYADEQYFGPGTRLTVT.

The chain joins TRBV6-2 or TRBV6-3 to TRBJ2-4; D not resolved. The CDR3 consists of 13 residues. CDR1 and CDR2 from the germline V gene are MNHEY and SVGEGT. V lost 6 bases and J 0 bases, leaving 6 bases between the germline ends. For the CDR3, the DNA is TGTGCCAGCAGGGAGATAGCCAAAAACATTCAGTACTTC. It translates to CASREIAKNIQYF.

V and J are TRBV5-1 and TRBJ1-1; D call uncertain. The V gene's germline CDR1 is SGHRS and CDR2 YFSETQ. CDR3 length equals 14 residues. Trimming shortened V by 1 base and J by 4 bases, and 11 bases separated the two germline ends. The CDR3 DNA reads as TGCGCCAGCAGCTTGAATTCTAGGGTCACTGAAGCTTTCTTT. It encodes CASSLNSRVTEAFF.

The chain couples TRBV10-3 to TRBJ2-6; D is undetermined. The CDR3 has 15 amino acids. Deletions cut 3 bases from V and 1 base from J, with 7 bases between. Germline assignment: CDR1 ENHRY and CDR2 SYGVKD. CDR3 loop: CAISDSGSGANVLTF. DNA for the CDR3: TGTGCCATCAGTGATTCGGGTTCTGGGGCCAACGTCCTGACTTTC.

J is TRBJ2-2 and V is TRBV9; possible D gene TRBD1, 5 bases. CDR3 length: 13 residues. V lost 1 base to trimming and J lost 4 bases, with 5 bases between them. Germline CDR1 and CDR2: SGDLS and YYNGEE. CDR3 in DNA: TGTGCCAGCAGCGTAACAGGCACCGGGGAGCTGTTTTTT. The encoded protein is CASSVTGTGELFF. Combining the CDR3 with reference TRBV9 and TRBJ2-2 gives the whole variable domain DSGVTQTPKHLITATGQRVTLRCSPRSGDLSVYWYQQSLDQGLQFLIQYYNGEERAKGNILERFSAQQFPDLHSELNLSSLELGDSALYFCASSVTGTGELFFGEGSRLTVL.

The chain links TRBV6-5 to TRBJ1-2; 8 bases map to TRBD1. V was clipped by 6 bases and J by 3 bases; unmatched bases: 12. Germline V gives CDR1 MNHEY, CDR2 SVGAGI. The CDR3 runs to 16 residues. The CDR3: CASRGQGALIHYGYTF. CDR3 DNA: TGTGCCAGCAGAGGTCAGGGGGCGCTAATCCACTATGGCTACACCTTC.

The gene calls are TRBV9 and TRBJ1-3, with unresolved D. Germline lookup yields CDR1 SGDLS and CDR2 YYNGEE. CDR3 size: 12 residues. Trimming removed 4 bases from V and 14 bases from J, with 16 bases in between. CDR3 sequence reads: CASSSRTGPLYF. CDR3 in DNA: TGTGCCAGCAGCTCCAGAACCGGGCCACTATATTTT.

This clonotype was counted at least ten times. The rearrangement links TRBV2 to TRBJ1-5; the D is unclear. V gave up 3 bases and J gave up 4 bases, with 10 bases separating them. The germline V gene has CDR1 SNHLY and CDR2 FYNNEI. The CDR3 extends over 14 amino acids. The CDR3 reads CASSDPWGNQPQHF. For the CDR3, the DNA is TGTGCCAGCAGTGACCCCTGGGGAAATCAGCCCCAGCATTTT.

This sequence joins TRBV6-6 and TRBJ1-1, with 9 bases matching TRBD1. Germline-derived CDR1 and CDR2 are MNHNY and SVGAGI (reference sequence). Unmatched junction bases numbered 10, after V lost 8 bases and J lost 6 bases. CDR3 size: 14 residues. The CDR3 protein is CASRAGQGFSEAFF. Here the CDR3 DNA reads TGTGCCAGCCGAGCGGGACAGGGCTTTTCTGAAGCTTTCTTT.

V and J are TRBV12-3 or TRBV12-4 and TRBJ2-1; D remains unclear. This CDR3 has 14 residues. V was pared by 3 bases and J by 10 bases, with 16 bases between. This CDR3 reads CASSFRTARWEQFF. DNA for the CDR3: TGTGCCAGCAGTTTTAGGACGGCTAGGTGGGAGCAGTTCTTC.

The chain joins TRBV7-2 to TRBJ2-6; D is uncertain. The V gene lost 6 bases and the J gene lost 0 bases, with 3 bases spanning the gap. The CDR3 spans 13 residues. Germline CDR1 is SGHTA and CDR2 is FQGNSA. In nucleotides, the CDR3 is TGTGCCAGCAGTCCCTCTGGGGCCAACGTCCTGACTTTC. Its translation: CASSPSGANVLTF.

This clonotype has more than one count but fewer than ten. This rearrangement joins TRBV9 to TRBJ2-7; TRBD2 is a possible D gene (6 bases). The CDR3 loop spans 13 amino acids. CDR1 and CDR2 (germline): SGDLS, YYNGEE. V was trimmed by 4 bases and J by 6 bases, leaving 14 bases between them. In DNA, the CDR3 is TGTGCCAGCAGCCCGGAGGTGGGAGGCGAGCAGTACTTC. This translates into CASSPEVGGEQYF. The full variable domain, its missing parts supplied by reference TRBV9 and TRBJ2-7, is DSGVTQTPKHLITATGQRVTLRCSPRSGDLSVYWYQQSLDQGLQFLIQYYNGEERAKGNILERFSAQQFPDLHSELNLSSLELGDSALYFCASSPEVGGEQYFGPGTRLTVT.

The CDR3 loop reads CASSSWTSGGLETQYF. CDR3 sequence (DNA): TGTGCCAGCAGCTCCTGGACTAGCGGGGGGCTAGAGACCCAGTACTTC. The rearrangement uses TRBV7-9 and TRBJ2-5; 14 positions match TRBD2. This CDR3 has 16 amino acids. V lost 4 bases and J lost 4; bases outside the gene matches: 5. Germline V CDR1 and CDR2: SEHNR, FQNEAQ (reference sequence).

This clonotype was counted only a few times. J is TRBJ2-2 and V is TRBV4-3, with 8 bases identical to TRBD1. The CDR3 spans 14 residues. The germline CDR1 and CDR2 sequences are LGHNA and YSLEER. Unmatched junction bases numbered 1, after V lost 3 bases and J lost 4 bases. This chain's CDR3 is CASSQDRVTGELFF. Written as DNA, the CDR3 is TGCGCCAGCAGCCAGGACAGGGTCACCGGGGAGCTGTTTTTT.

This clonotype has a handful of counts. The chain combines TRBV7-9 with TRBJ1-1; possibly TRBD1 for D (6 bases). With 8 bases removed from V and 5 bases from J, the gap between germline ends came to 12 bases. The V gene's germline CDR1 is SEHNR and CDR2 FQNEAQ (reference sequence). This CDR3 has 12 residues. This CDR3 reads CASSDSMTEAFF. The CDR3 DNA reads as TGTGCCAGCTCGGACAGTATGACTGAAGCTTTCTTT.

The rearrangement joins TRBV4-1 to TRBJ1-4; D gene ambiguous. V lost 2 bases, J lost 11 bases, and 15 bases lay in between. CDR3 length: 14 amino acids. CDR1 MGHRA and CDR2 YSYEKL come from the germline V gene. The CDR3 DNA is TGCGCCAGCAGCCAACAGGCCCGGATGAACAAACTGTTTTTT. It codes for CASSQQARMNKLFF.

V gene TRBV25-1 combines with J gene TRBJ2-3, with a possible D match to TRBD2 (5 bases). Germline V gives CDR1 MGHDK, CDR2 SYGVNS. Trimming stripped 2 bases from V and 8 bases from J, with 11 bases between. The CDR3 runs 13 residues. In nucleotides, the CDR3 is TGTGCCAGCAGTGAACCCCCTCGGGGTACGCAGTATTTT. As protein: CASSEPPRGTQYF.

This clonotype showed up many times. This chain links TRBV28 with TRBJ2-3, with 10 bases fitting TRBD1. The CDR3 runs to 15 residues. The V and J ends lost 5 bases and 1 base, in that order; junction bases with no gene match: 3. Germline V gives CDR1 MDHEN, CDR2 SYDVKM. The CDR3 region has the DNA TGTGCCAGCAGTGACAGGGGGCGAGGCACAGATACGCAGTATTTT. Amino acid sequence: CASSDRGRGTDTQYF.

At least ten counts were recorded for this clonotype. This sequence joins TRBV20-1 and TRBJ2-7, with D possibly TRBD2 on 5 matching bases. Per germline, CDR1 DFQATT and CDR2 SNEGSKA (reference sequence). Trimming pared 1 base from V and 2 bases from J, leaving 18 bases between. The CDR3 spans 16 residues. DNA of the CDR3: TGCAGTGCTAGAGTCATTGATGAGGGAGCGACCTACGAGCAGTACTTC. As protein: CSARVIDEGATYEQYF.

In its sample, this clonotype was seen a few times. The rearrangement joins TRBV12-3 or TRBV12-4 to TRBJ2-5, with TRBD2 as a possible D gene (6 bases). V gave up 5 bases and J gave up 3 bases, with 16 bases separating them. The CDR3 has 15 amino acids. The CDR3 reads CASSLRGWREETQYF. CDR3 DNA sequence: TGTGCCAGCAGTCTCCGTGGGTGGAGGGAAGAGACCCAGTACTTC.